Described below is a single T cell receptor beta chain sequence and its context. This specimen belongs to a study of blood T cells in healthy people across ages. It was with a sample-barcoded 5' primer and a J-beta primer mix that a second PCR of roughly 6 to 11 cycles was run. TCRdb itself ran the 5' RACE reads through MiXCR, one entry per CDR3 protein. The data contain about 720,000 distinct CDR3 sequences, over 20% of them singletons. Germline trimming cut 1 base from V and 8 bases from J; bases unmatched to any gene: 4. The CDR3 has 13 residues. Germline V CDR1 and CDR2: SGHAT, FQNNGV. The source of this sequence is a man in his 70s in good health. Specimen: blood. V gene TRBV11-2 combines with J gene TRBJ1-1, with TRBD1 matching 7 bases. CDR3: CASSLGQGLEAFF. In nucleotides, the CDR3 is TGTGCCAGCAGCTTAGGACAGGGCTTAGAAGCTTTCTTT.